What follows describes a single T cell receptor beta chain. As part of library construction, unique molecular identifiers were attached to individual cDNA molecules. TCRdb independently ran MiXCR on the 5' RACE reads; one entry per CDR3 protein. The table includes tens of thousands of distinct CDR3 sequences, less than 8% detected once. The data derive from a study of early T cells in non-severe SARS-CoV-2 infection. Study-level background: Sequenced bulk RNA came from whole blood that was unsorted, and chains were unpaired.

Per the germline V gene, CDR1 is MNHEY and CDR2 is SVGAGI. V shed 6 bases and J shed 5 bases, with 11 bases lying between them. The CDR3 spans 13 residues. The TCR sequence derives from an adult who was a healthcare worker with PCR-confirmed SARS-CoV-2 infection or an uninfected control (not recorded which). The sample here was whole blood, taken at baseline. The chain recombines TRBV6-5 with TRBJ2-1; D gene unclear. The CDR3 DNA reads as TGTGCCAGCAGCCGATCTCCCCACAATGAGCAGTTCTTC. It yields the protein CASSRSPHNEQFF.